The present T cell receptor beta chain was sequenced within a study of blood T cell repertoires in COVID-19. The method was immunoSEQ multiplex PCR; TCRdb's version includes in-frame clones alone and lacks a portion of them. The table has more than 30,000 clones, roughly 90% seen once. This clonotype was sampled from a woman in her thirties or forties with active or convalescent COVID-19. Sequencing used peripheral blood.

The CDR3 nucleotides read TGTGCCAGCAGTGACCCAGGTCTCACCGGGGAGCTGTTTTTT. As protein: CASSDPGLTGELFF. V and J are TRBV6-4 and TRBJ2-2; D remains unclear. This CDR3 region has 14 residues. V was pared by 2 bases and J by 4 bases, with 8 bases between. Germline CDR1 reads MRHNA; CDR2 reads SNTAGT.